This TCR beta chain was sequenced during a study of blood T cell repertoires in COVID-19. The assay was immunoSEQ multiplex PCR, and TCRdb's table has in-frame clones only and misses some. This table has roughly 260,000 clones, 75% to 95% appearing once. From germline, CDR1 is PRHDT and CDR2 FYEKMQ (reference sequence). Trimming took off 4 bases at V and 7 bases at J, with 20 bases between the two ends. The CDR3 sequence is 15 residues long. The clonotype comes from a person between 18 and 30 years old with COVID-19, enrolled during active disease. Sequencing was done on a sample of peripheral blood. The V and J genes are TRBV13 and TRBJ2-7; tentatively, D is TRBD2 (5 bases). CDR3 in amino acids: CASSSPDKASKEQYF. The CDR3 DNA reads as TGTGCCAGCAGCTCCCCAGACAAGGCTAGCAAAGAGCAGTACTTC.